This T cell receptor beta chain derives from a study of blood T cell repertoires in COVID-19 (dated by TCRdb to 2020 to 2021). Background for the entire study: Samples from collaborators originated in the United States, Italy and Spain and spanned both the acute and convalescent phases of COVID-19. The material from the prospective study consisted of cDNA or gDNA derived from T cells, B-cell-depleted T cells, or PBMCs. A freely available public database, intended as a resource for researchers studying the immune response to SARS-CoV-2, is where the repertoires were released. A de-identified subject ID, COVID-19 status, age in years and sex were almost always included in the sample metadata. Samples were obtained from the ongoing ImmuneRACE study (first 160 participants) and from 950 to 1,500 subjects provided by 6 global collaborators. Deeply sampled blood TCRbeta repertoires from subjects exposed to, actively infected with, or recovered from COVID-19 were included in the dataset. Where HLA class I and class II types were available, the types were taken from metadata supplied by the sample provider, not from assay-based typing. Study-level results and caveats: The amount of clinical and demographic metadata varied by source and participant and was provided uncurated.

One collaborating source in Seattle enrolled patients while the patients were actively infected and followed the patients over time throughout the course of disease. Collaborating institutions collected whole blood in K2EDTA tubes following their own protocols. For TCRbeta analysis, collaborators shipped samples as frozen whole blood, isolated PBMCs, or DNA extracted from either of those sample types. In the germline V gene, CDR1 corresponds to SNHLY and CDR2 to FYNNEI. Clipping removes 4 bases from V and 0 bases from J, with 7 as the unmatched junction base count. Counted from cysteine to phenylalanine, this CDR3 has 18 amino acids. Of all the DNA, just the CDR3 is kept, 54 bases in frame from base 1. TCRbeta CDR3 regions were amplified from genomic DNA using the immunoSEQ Assay, a bias-controlled multiplex PCR. The authors' analysis ran thus. Nucleated cell counts per sample were estimated from amplification of reference gene primers within the assay. To quantify the absolute abundance of each unique TCRbeta CDR3 rearrangement, sequence reads were collapsed and filtered. For each sample, productive Simpson clonality was calculated as the square root of Simpson's diversity index over productive rearrangements. This immuneACCESS table, as held by TCRdb, lists in-frame sequences with V and J called but not all clones. Of the missing ones, under half trace to an unresolved V gene in checked studies; the others have no known cause. V and J calls and clone size are those listed in that table; D and trimming were worked out from the DNA. This sample holds 130,000 or so clones; 88% were observed only once. The ten biggest clones cover roughly 2.5% of the sample.

A remark on this clone: Its antigen is currently not known. Base qualities are not at hand, and no much larger clone is one base apart.

This receptor was taken from a human donor with COVID-19, enrolled during active disease. The donor label of this sample is uncertain. This chain is built from TRBV2 and TRBJ1-5, and 12 junction bases match TRBD1. Sequencing was done on a sample of peripheral blood. The encoded CDR3 is CASSGGTGGSYSNQPQHF. The DNA sequence is as follows: TGTGCCAGCAGTGGAGGGACAGGGGGCTCCTATAGCAATCAGCCCCAGCATTTT.